Described below is a single TCR beta chain sequence and its context. The sample originates from a study of Graves' ophthalmopathy and Graves' hyperthyroidism. The V gene end was trimmed by 2 bases and the J gene end by 3 bases; junction bases not matched to a gene: 5. This CDR3 contains 15 residues. Germline values: CDR1 DFQATT, CDR2 SNEGSKA (reference sequence). Investigators amplified TCR beta CDR3 regions from RNA transcripts. Second-round multiplex PCR followed a first-round RT-PCR using HTBI primers. Via MiXCR, TCRdb re-called the multiplex PCR reads, giving one row per CDR3 protein. The sample includes around 1.1 million distinct CDR3 sequences, less than 45% seen only once; the top ten take around 10%.

J is TRBJ1-5 and V is TRBV20-1, with 9 bases that match TRBD1. This TCR came from an adult man with Graves' hyperthyroidism. Sequencing was performed on peripheral blood or thyroid tissue (not recorded which). CDR3 amino acids: CSARPGTGFNQPQHF. The CDR3 DNA is TGCAGTGCTAGACCAGGGACAGGGTTCAATCAGCCCCAGCATTTT.